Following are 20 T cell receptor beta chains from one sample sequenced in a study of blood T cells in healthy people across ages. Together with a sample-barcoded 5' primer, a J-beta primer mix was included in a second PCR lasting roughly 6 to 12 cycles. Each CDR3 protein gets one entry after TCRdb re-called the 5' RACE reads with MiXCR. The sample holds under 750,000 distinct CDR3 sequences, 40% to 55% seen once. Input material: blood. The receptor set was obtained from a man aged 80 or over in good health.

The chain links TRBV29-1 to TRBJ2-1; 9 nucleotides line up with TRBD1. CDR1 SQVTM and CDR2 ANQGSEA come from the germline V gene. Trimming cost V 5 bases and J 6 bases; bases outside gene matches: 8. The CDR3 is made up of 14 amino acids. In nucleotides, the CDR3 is TGCAGCGTTACCGGGACAGGGCAGACCAATGAGCAGTTCTTC. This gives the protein CSVTGTGQTNEQFF.

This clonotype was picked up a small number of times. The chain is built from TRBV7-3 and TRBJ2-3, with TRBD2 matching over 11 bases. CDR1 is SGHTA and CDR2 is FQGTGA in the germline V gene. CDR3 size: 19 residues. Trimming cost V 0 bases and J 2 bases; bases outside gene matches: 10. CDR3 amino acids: CASSLTTTSGGANTDTQYF. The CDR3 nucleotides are TGTGCCAGCAGCTTAACGACTACTAGCGGGGGAGCTAACACAGATACGCAGTATTTT.

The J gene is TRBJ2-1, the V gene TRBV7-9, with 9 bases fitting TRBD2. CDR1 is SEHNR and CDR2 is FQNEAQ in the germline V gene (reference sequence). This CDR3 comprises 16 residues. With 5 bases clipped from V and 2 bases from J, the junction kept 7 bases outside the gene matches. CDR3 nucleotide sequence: TGTGCCAGCAGCAGAGCGTTAGCGGGGGCCTACAATGAGCAGTTCTTC. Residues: CASSRALAGAYNEQFF. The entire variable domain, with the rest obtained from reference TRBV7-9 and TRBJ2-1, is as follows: DTGVSQNPRHKITKRGQNVTFRCDPISEHNRLYWYRQTLGQGPEFLTYFQNEAQLEKSRLLSDRFSAERPKGSFSTLEIQRTEQGDSAMYLCASSRALAGAYNEQFFGPGTRLTVL.

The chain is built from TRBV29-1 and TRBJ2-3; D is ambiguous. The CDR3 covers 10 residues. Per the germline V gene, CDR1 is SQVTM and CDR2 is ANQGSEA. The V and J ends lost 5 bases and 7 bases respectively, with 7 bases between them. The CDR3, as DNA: TGCAGCGTTAGGGTTTATACGCAGTATTTT. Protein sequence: CSVRVYTQYF.

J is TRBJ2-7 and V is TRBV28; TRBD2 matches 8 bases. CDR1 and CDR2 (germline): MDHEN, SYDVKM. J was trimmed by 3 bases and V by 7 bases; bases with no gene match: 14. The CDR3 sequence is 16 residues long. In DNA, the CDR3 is TGTGCCAGCAAGTTACTAGGGGCGGGAGGTCTCTACGAGCAGTACTTC. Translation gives CASKLLGAGGLYEQYF.

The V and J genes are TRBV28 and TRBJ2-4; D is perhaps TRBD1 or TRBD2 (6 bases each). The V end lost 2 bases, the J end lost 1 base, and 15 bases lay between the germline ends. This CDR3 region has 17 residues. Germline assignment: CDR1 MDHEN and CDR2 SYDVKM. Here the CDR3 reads CASSLGKVGGAKNIQYF. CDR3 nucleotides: TGTGCCAGCAGTTTAGGGAAGGTAGGGGGGGCCAAAAACATTCAGTACTTC.

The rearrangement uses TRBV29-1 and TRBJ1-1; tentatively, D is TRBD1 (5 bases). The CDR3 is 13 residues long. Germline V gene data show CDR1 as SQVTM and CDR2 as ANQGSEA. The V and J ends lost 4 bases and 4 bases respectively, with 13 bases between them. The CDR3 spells CSVVWGGGTEAFF. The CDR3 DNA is TGCAGCGTTGTTTGGGGCGGGGGCACTGAAGCTTTCTTT.

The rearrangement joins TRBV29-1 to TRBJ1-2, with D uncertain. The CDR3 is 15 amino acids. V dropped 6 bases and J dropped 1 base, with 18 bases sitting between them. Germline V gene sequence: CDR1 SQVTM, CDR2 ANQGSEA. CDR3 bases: TGCAGCGTCACGTGGTTGGCAGTCGGTAACTATGGCTACACCTTC. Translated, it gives CSVTWLAVGNYGYTF.

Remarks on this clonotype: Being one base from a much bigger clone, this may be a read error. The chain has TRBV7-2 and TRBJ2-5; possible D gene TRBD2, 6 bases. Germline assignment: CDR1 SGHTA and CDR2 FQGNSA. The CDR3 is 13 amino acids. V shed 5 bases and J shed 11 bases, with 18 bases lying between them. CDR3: CASSPPLANEQYF. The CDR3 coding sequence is TGTGCCAGCAGCCCCCCACTAGCCAATGAGCAGTACTTC.

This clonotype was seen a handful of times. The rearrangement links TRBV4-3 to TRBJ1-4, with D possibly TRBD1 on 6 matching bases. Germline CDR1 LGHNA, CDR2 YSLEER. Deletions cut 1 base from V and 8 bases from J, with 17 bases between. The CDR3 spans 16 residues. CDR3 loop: CASSQGVGQGTEKLFF. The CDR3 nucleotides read TGCGCCAGCAGCCAAGGGGTTGGTCAGGGGACCGAAAAACTGTTTTTT.

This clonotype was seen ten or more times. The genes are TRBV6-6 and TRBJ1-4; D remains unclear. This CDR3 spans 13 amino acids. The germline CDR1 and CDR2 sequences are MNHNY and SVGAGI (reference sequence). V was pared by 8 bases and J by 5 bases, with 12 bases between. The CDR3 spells CASFRNPNEKLFF. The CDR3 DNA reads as TGTGCCAGCTTCCGGAACCCCAATGAAAAACTGTTTTTT.

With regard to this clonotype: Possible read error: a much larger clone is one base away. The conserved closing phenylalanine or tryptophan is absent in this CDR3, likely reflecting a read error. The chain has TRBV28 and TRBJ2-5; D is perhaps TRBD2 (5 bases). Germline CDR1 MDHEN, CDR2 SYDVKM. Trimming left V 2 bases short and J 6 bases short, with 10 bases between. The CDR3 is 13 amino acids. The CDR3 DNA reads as TGTGCCAGCAGTTTAGGAGTCGGGAAGACCCAGTACCTC. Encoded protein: CASSLGVGKTQYL.

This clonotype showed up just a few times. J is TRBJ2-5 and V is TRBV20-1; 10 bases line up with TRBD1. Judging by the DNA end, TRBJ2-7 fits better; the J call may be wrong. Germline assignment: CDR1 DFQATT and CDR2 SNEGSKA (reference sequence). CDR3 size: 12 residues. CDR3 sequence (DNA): TGCAGCGCTTGGACAGGGGGGGTCGAGCAGTACTTC. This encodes CSAWTGGVEQYF.

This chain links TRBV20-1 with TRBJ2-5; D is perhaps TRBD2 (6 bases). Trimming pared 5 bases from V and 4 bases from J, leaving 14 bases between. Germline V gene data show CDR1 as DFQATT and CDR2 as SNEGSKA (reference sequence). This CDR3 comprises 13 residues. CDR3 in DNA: TGCAGTGCTCCCGAGACTAGTTTAGAGACCCAGTACTTC. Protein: CSAPETSLETQYF.

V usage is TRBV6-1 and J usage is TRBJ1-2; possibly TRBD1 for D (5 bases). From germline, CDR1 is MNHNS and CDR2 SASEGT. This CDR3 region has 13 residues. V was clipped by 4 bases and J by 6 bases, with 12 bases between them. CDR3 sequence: CASSGSGLNGYTF. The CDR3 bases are TGTGCCAGCAGTGGATCAGGGCTCAATGGCTACACCTTC.

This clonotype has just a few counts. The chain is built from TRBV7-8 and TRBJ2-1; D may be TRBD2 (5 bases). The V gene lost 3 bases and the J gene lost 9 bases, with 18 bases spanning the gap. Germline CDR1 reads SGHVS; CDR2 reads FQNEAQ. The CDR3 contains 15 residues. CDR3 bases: TGTGCCAGCAGCTTGTATGGGGTTTTACGGGGTGAGCAGTTCTTC. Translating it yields CASSLYGVLRGEQFF.

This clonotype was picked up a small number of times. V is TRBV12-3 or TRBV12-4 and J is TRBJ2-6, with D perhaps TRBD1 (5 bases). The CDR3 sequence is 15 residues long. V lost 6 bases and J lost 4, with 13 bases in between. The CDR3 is CASRTQGAGANVLTF. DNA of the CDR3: TGTGCCAGCAGGACGCAGGGCGCCGGGGCCAACGTCCTGACTTTC.

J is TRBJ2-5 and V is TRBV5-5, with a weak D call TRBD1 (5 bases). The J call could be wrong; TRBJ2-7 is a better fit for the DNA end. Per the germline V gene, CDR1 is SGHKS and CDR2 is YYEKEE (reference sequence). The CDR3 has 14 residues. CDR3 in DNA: TGTGCCAGCAGCTTGCCAGGGTTGATCTACGAGCAGTACTTC. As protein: CASSLPGLIYEQYF.

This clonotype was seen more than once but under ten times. Here the CDR3 reads CASSQVRGGSYEQYF. The CDR3 region has the DNA TGCGCCAGCAGCCAAGTGCGTGGGGGGAGCTACGAGCAGTACTTC. The chain links TRBV4-1 to TRBJ2-7, with D perhaps matching TRBD2 (6 bases). The V gene's germline CDR1 is MGHRA and CDR2 YSYEKL. This CDR3 contains 15 residues. V dropped 1 base and J dropped 3 bases, with 13 bases sitting between them.

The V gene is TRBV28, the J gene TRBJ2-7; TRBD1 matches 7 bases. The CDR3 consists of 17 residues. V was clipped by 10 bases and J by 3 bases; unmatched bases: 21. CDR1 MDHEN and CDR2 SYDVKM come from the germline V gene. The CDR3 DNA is TGTGCCACCCAAAAACCGACGGACAGGTTTTTCTACTACGAGCAGTACTTC. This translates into CATQKPTDRFFYYEQYF.